The text below deals with one TCR beta chain. Its antigen is still unknown. This entry belongs to a study of Ad26.COV2.S vaccination and SARS-CoV-2 variants. The overall study: Dosing was one shot or two shots 56 days apart.

The data were produced by immunoSEQ multiplex PCR, yet TCRdb's version contains in-frame clones alone and is incomplete. The sample has 300,000 to 350,000 clones; approximately 87% are singletons. Study results and caveats: Vaccinees showed greater spike-specific TCR breadth than placebo recipients.

CDR1 GTSNPN and CDR2 SVGIG come from the germline V gene (reference sequence). The CDR3 is 13 residues long. V lost 0 bases, J lost 5 bases, and 10 bases lay in between. Specified treatment: around 19 received Ad26.COV2.S at low or high dose, single or two shots; several received placebo; per-sample allocation not given. Specimen acquisition occurred on day 63 following the initial vaccine or placebo injection. The chain combines TRBV30 with TRBJ2-5; D remains unclear. Sequencing was performed on peripheral blood, taken in a trial of Ad26.COV2.S vaccine versus placebo. The receptor was isolated from a person between 18 and 65 years old who received the Ad26.COV2.S COVID-19 vaccine or a placebo. The CDR3 sequence is CAWSVVEWETQYF. CDR3 DNA: TGTGCCTGGAGTGTGGTCGAGTGGGAGACCCAGTACTTC.